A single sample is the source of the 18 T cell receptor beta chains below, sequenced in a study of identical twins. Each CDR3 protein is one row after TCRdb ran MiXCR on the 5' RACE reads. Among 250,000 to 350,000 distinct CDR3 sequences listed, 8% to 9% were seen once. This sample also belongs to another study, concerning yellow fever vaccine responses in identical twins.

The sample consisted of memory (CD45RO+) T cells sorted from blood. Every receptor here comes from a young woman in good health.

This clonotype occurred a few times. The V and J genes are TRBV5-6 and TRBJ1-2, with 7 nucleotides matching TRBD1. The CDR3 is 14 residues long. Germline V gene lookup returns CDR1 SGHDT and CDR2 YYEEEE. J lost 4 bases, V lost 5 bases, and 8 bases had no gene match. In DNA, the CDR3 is TGTGCCAGCAGTGGGAGACAGGGCTTCTATGGCTACACCTTC. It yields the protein CASSGRQGFYGYTF.

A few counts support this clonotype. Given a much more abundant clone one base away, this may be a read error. The CDR3 loop is CASSSPERATGELFF. The CDR3 region has the DNA TGTGCCAGCAGTTCACCGGAACGGGCCACCGGGGAGCTGTTTTTT. The chain combines TRBV6-5 with TRBJ2-2; D call uncertain. Deletions cut 4 bases from V and 4 bases from J, with 13 bases between. The germline V gene encodes CDR1 MNHEY and CDR2 SVGAGI. This CDR3 comprises 15 residues.

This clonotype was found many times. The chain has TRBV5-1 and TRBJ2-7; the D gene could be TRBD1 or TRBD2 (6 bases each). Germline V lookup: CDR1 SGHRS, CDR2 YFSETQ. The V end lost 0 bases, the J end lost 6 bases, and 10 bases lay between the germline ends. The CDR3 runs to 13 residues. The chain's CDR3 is CASSLEGGFEQYV. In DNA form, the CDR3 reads TGCGCCAGCAGCTTGGAAGGGGGGTTCGAGCAGTACGTC.

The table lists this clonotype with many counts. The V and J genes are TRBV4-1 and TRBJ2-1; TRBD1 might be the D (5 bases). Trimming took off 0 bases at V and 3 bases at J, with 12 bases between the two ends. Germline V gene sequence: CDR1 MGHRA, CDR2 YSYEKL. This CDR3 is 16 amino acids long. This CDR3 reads CASSQDRTPIYNEQFF. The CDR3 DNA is TGCGCCAGCAGCCAAGATAGGACACCCATCTACAATGAGCAGTTCTTC.

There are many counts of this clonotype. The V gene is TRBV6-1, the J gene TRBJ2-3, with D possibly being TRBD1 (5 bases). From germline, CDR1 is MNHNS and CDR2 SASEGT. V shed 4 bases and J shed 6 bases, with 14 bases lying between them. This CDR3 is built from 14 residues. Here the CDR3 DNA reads TGTGCCAGCAGTGGTACTTATAACAGGGATACGCAGTATTTT. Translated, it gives CASSGTYNRDTQYF.

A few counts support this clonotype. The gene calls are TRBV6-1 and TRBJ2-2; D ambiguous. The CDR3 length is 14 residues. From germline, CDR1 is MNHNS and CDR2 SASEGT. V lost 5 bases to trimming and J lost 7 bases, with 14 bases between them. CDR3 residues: CASSLMDAGGELFF. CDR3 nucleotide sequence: TGTGCCAGCAGTCTTATGGACGCTGGCGGGGAGCTGTTTTTT.

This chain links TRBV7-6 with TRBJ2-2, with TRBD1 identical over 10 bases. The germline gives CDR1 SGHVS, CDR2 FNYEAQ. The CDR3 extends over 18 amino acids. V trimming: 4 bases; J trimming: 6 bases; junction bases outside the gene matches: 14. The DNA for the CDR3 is TGTGCCAGCAGCTCCCCCTTTGGACAGGGGGGGATGTCCGGGGAGCTGTTTTTT. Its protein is CASSSPFGQGGMSGELFF.

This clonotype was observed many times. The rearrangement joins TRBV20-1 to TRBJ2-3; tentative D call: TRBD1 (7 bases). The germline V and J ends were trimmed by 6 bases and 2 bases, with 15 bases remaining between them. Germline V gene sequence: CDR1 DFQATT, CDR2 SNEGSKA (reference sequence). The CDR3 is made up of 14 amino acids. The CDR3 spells CSAHGGGHTDTQYF. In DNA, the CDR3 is TGCAGTGCCCACGGAGGGGGCCACACAGATACGCAGTATTTT.

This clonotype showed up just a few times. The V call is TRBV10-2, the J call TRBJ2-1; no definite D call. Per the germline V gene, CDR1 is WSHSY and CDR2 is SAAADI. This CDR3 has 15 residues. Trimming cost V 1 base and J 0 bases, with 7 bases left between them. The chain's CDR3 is CASSELLSSYNEQFF. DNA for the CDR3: TGCGCCAGCAGTGAGTTGCTGAGCTCCTACAATGAGCAGTTCTTC.

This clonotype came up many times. This CDR3 reads CASSDLTGGSDEQYF. The CDR3 DNA is TGTGCCAGCAGTGATTTGACAGGGGGCTCGGACGAGCAGTACTTC. V gene TRBV2 combines with J gene TRBJ2-7; 10 nucleotides align to TRBD1. Trimming took 3 bases from V and 5 from J; bases not matched to a gene: 7. The V gene's germline CDR1 is SNHLY and CDR2 FYNNEI. The CDR3 is 15 residues long.

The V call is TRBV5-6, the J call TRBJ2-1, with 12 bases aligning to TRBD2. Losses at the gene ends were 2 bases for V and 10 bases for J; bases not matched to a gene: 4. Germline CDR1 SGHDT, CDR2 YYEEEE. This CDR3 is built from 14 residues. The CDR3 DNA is TGTGCCAGCAGCTTAAAAGGACTAGCGGGGGAGCAGTTCTTC. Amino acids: CASSLKGLAGEQFF.

This chain's CDR3 is CASSLPQIPGGQYF. In nucleotides, the CDR3 is TGTGCCAGCAGCTTACCCCAAATCCCAGGAGGGCAGTATTTT. The rearrangement uses TRBV7-9 and TRBJ2-3, with D tentatively TRBD2 (5 bases). The ends were cut back, 2 bases at V and 11 bases at J, with 17 bases in the middle. This CDR3 spans 14 amino acids. CDR1 and CDR2 from the germline V gene are SEHNR and FQNEAQ (reference sequence).

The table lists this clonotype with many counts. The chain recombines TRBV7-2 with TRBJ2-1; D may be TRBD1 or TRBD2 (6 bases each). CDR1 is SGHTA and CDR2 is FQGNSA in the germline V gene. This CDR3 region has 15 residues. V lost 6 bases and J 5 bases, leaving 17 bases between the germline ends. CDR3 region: CASRGGLRRDNEQFF. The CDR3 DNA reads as TGTGCCAGCAGAGGGGGACTTCGGAGAGACAATGAGCAGTTCTTC.

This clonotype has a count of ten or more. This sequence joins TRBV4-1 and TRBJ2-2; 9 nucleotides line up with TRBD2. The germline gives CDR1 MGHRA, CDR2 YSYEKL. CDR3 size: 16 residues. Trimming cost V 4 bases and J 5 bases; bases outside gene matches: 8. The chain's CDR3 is CASSRRASGDTGELFF. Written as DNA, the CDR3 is TGCGCCAGCAGCCGACGCGCTAGCGGGGATACCGGGGAGCTGTTTTTT.

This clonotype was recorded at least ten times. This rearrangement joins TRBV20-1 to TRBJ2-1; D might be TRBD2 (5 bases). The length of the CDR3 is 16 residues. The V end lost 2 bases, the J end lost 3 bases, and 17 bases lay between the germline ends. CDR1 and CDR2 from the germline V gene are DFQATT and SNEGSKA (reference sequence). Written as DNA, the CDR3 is TGCAGTGCTAGAAAGACTACTAGGGTTGGCTACAATGAGCAGTTCTTC. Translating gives CSARKTTRVGYNEQFF.

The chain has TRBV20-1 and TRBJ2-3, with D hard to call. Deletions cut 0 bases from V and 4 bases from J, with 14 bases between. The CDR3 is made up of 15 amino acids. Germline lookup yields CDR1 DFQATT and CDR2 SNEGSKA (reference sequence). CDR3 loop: CSARDFVVMADTQYF. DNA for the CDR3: TGCAGTGCTAGAGATTTCGTGGTTATGGCAGATACGCAGTATTTT.

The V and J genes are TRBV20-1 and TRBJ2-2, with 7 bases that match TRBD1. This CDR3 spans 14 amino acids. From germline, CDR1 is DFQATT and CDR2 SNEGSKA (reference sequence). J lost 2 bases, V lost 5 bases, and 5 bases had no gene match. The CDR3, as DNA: TGCAGTGCTCTAGACAGGGTAAACACCGGGGAGCTGTTTTTT. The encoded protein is CSALDRVNTGELFF.

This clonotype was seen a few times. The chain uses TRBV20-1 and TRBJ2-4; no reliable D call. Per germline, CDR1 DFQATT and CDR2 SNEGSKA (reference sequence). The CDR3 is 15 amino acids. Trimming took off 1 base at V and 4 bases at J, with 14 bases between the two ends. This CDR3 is CSARGVTAIKNIQYF. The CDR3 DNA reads TGCAGTGCTAGAGGGGTGACGGCCATTAAAAACATTCAGTACTTC.